The 14 T cell receptor beta chains presented below share a single source sample, sequenced in a study of control samples from healthy donors and cancer patients. Method: immunoSEQ multiplex PCR; TCRdb's copy keeps in-frame clones and lacks some. The sample yields 400,000 to 500,000 clones, 80% to 95% seen once. Input material: PBMCs. The receptors derive from a man aged 40-55 years with head and neck cancer.

The chain uses TRBV9 and TRBJ2-7; D unclear. V lost 0 bases and J lost 2, with 12 bases in between. In germline, CDR1 is SGDLS, CDR2 YYNGEE. The CDR3 loop spans 15 amino acids. The CDR3 is CASSVEAGETYEQYF. The DNA of the CDR3 is TGTGCCAGCAGCGTAGAGGCAGGCGAAACCTACGAGCAGTACTTC.

This chain joins TRBV15 and TRBJ1-2; D may be TRBD1 (6 bases). Germline V gene data show CDR1 as LNHNV and CDR2 as YYDKDF (reference sequence). V lost 7 bases and J lost 2, with 14 bases in between. The CDR3 has 14 amino acids. The CDR3 loop is CATNARGANYGYTF. In nucleotides, the CDR3 is TGTGCCACCAACGCCAGGGGCGCGAACTATGGCTACACCTTC.

The chain couples TRBV27 to TRBJ2-7; D perhaps matches TRBD2 (5 bases). From germline, CDR1 is MNHEY and CDR2 SMNVEV (reference sequence). Trimming cost V 1 base and J 0 bases, with 7 bases left between them. The CDR3 has 14 residues. In DNA form, the CDR3 reads TGTGCCAGCAGTTTATGGAGGAGCTCCTACGAGCAGTACTTC. Protein sequence: CASSLWRSSYEQYF.

The J gene is TRBJ2-3, the V gene TRBV5-6; D could derive from TRBD1 or TRBD2 (5 bases each). Germline V gene sequence: CDR1 SGHDT, CDR2 YYEEEE. The V end lost 9 bases, the J end lost 0 bases, and 20 bases lay between the germline ends. The CDR3 is made up of 16 amino acids. CDR3 sequence reads: CATTGSGPSSTDTQYF. CDR3 nucleotide sequence: TGTGCCACCACCGGGTCGGGGCCATCAAGCACAGATACGCAGTATTTT.

The chain is built from TRBV10-3 and TRBJ2-3; TRBD2 aligns across 15 bases. The trim removed 5 bases at V and 3 bases at J, leaving 9 bases unmatched. Germline V gene lookup returns CDR1 ENHRY and CDR2 SYGVKD. This CDR3 has 18 amino acids. CDR3 residues: CAISRTSGGAEGTDTQYF. The CDR3 region has the DNA TGTGCCATCAGTAGGACTAGCGGGGGGGCCGAGGGGACAGATACGCAGTATTTT.

The chain has TRBV10-1 and TRBJ1-1; D call uncertain. The germline V and J ends were trimmed by 8 bases and 0 bases, with 10 bases remaining between them. The CDR3 has 13 amino acids. Germline CDR1 is WNHNN and CDR2 is SYGVQD (reference sequence). The CDR3 protein is CASGHGMNTEAFF. The CDR3 region has the DNA TGCGCCAGCGGCCACGGAATGAACACTGAAGCTTTCTTT.

The chain recombines TRBV7-9 with TRBJ2-7; 7 bases agree with TRBD1. There are 16 residues in the CDR3. CDR1 and CDR2 from the germline V gene are SEHNR and FQNEAQ (reference sequence). V trimming: 3 bases; J trimming: 2 bases; junction bases outside the gene matches: 10. CDR3 in amino acids: CASSFTTDRAAYEQYF. The CDR3 DNA follows: TGTGCCAGCAGCTTTACCACCGACAGGGCGGCCTACGAGCAGTACTTC.

In this sample, this clone turned up a few times. The chain uses TRBV24-1 and TRBJ1-2; a possible D gene is TRBD1 (5 bases). CDR1 KGHDR and CDR2 SFDVKD come from the germline V gene. CDR3 size: 12 residues. The V end was cut by 2 bases, the J end by 8 bases, with 8 bases between. The CDR3 DNA is TGTGCCACCAGTGATTCCGACAGCGGCTACACCTTC. Translation: CATSDSDSGYTF.

The rearrangement joins TRBV5-1 to TRBJ2-1, with TRBD1 matching over 7 bases. Trimming at V came to 0 bases and at J to 2 bases, leaving 5 bases not matched to a gene. CDR1 and CDR2 (germline): SGHRS, YFSETQ. The CDR3 sequence is 16 residues long. The CDR3 loop reads CASSLVRQGPYNEQFF. CDR3 DNA sequence: TGCGCCAGCAGCTTGGTTCGACAGGGCCCCTACAATGAGCAGTTCTTC.

The gene calls are TRBV5-1 and TRBJ1-1; the D is unclear. The CDR3 spans 15 residues. The V and J ends lost 2 bases and 0 bases respectively, with 11 bases between them. Germline CDR1 reads SGHRS; CDR2 reads YFSETQ. This CDR3 reads CASSLTGGLNTEAFF. DNA for the CDR3: TGCGCCAGCAGCTTAACCGGCGGGTTGAACACTGAAGCTTTCTTT. The full variable domain, in which reference TRBV5-1 and TRBJ1-1 provide the parts outside the CDR3, is KAGVTQTPRYLIKTRGQQVTLSCSPISGHRSVSWYQQTPGQGLQFLFEYFSETQRNKGNFPGRFSGRQFSNSRSEMNVSTLELGDSALYLCASSLTGGLNTEAFFGQGTRLTVV.

This sequence joins TRBV6-2 or TRBV6-3 and TRBJ2-5, with 8 bases matching TRBD2. Germline loops: CDR1 MNHEY, CDR2 SVGEGT. The V gene end was trimmed by 8 bases and the J gene end by 2 bases; junction bases not matched to a gene: 10. The CDR3 sequence is 15 residues long. The CDR3 here is CASGPHSGGQETQYF. The CDR3 DNA reads TGTGCCAGCGGCCCCCACAGCGGGGGACAAGAGACCCAGTACTTC.

V usage is TRBV18 and J usage is TRBJ1-5, with D unresolved. The CDR3 consists of 15 residues. Deletions cut 6 bases from V and 1 base from J, with 13 bases between. The V gene's germline CDR1 is KGHSH and CDR2 LQKENI. This CDR3 is CASSTFQGSNQPQHF. The CDR3 DNA sequence: TGTGCCAGCTCGACCTTCCAAGGGAGCAATCAGCCCCAGCATTTT.

This clone was counted between two and nine times. The chain combines TRBV6-6 with TRBJ1-5, with D maybe TRBD1 (5 bases). V was shortened by 2 bases and J by 5 bases, with 10 bases between the two germline ends. Per the germline V gene, CDR1 is MNHNY and CDR2 is SVGAGI (reference sequence). This CDR3 spans 14 amino acids. The CDR3 DNA sequence: TGTGCCAGCAGTTACCGGGACGGGGATCAGCCCCAGCATTTT. Amino acids: CASSYRDGDQPQHF.

The chain has TRBV2 and TRBJ2-7, with 9 bases lining up with TRBD2. V lost 6 bases, J lost 0 bases, and 9 bases stayed unmatched. The germline gives CDR1 SNHLY, CDR2 FYNNEI. CDR3 length equals 16 residues. The CDR3 sequence: CASRASGALSSYEQYF. Written as DNA, the CDR3 is TGTGCCAGCAGGGCTAGCGGGGCCCTTAGCTCCTACGAGCAGTACTTC.